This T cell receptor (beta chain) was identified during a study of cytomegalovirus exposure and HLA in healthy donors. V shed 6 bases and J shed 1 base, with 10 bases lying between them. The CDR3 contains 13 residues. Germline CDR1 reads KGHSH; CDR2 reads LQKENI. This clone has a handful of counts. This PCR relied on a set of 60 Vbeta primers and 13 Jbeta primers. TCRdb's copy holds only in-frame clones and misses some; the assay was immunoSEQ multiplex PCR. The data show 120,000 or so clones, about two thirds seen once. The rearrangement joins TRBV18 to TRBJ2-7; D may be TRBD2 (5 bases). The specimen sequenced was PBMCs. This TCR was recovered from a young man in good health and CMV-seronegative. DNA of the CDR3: TGTGCCAGCTCCCACGGCGGGTCCTACGAGCAGTACTTC. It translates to CASSHGGSYEQYF.